The 32 T cell receptor beta chains reported below all come from one sample, sequenced in a study of cytomegalovirus exposure and HLA in healthy donors (dated by TCRdb to the late 2010s). The library relied on the immunoSEQ multiplex PCR assay. For the multiplex PCR, a mixture combining 60 forward primers for TCR Vbeta segments and 13 reverse primers for TCR Jbeta segments was used. TCRdb carries this immuneACCESS record with in-frame sequences only. Its versions omit some clonotypes, under half of them owing to an unresolved V gene in the studies checked, with the rest unexplained. This sample holds 150,000 to 200,000 clones; around 80% were observed only once. Of the sample, around 1.4% is held by the ten largest clones. Sequenced sample: PBMCs. The origin of the receptors is a girl aged 5-17 years in good health and CMV-seropositive.

The chain is built from TRBV6-1 and TRBJ1-2; D perhaps matches TRBD1 (6 bases). V lost 4 bases, J lost 0 bases, and 18 bases lay in between. This CDR3 is built from 17 residues. Germline CDR1 MNHNS, CDR2 SASEGT. The CDR3: CASSADGTLSTNYGYTF. Here the CDR3 DNA reads TGTGCCAGCAGTGCCGACGGGACACTCAGCACTAACTATGGCTACACCTTC.

This clone was counted only a few times. The genes are TRBV6-5 and TRBJ1-5, with 8 bases that match TRBD1. Germline V gives CDR1 MNHEY, CDR2 SVGAGI. V lost 6 bases to trimming and J lost 2 bases; unmatched junction nucleotides: 6. The CDR3 extends over 15 amino acids. The CDR3 protein is CASRAGGSGNQPQHF. CDR3 bases: TGTGCCAGCAGGGCAGGGGGCTCGGGCAATCAGCCCCAGCATTTT.

The CDR3 loop reads CAIKSINEQFF. The CDR3 nucleotides read TGTGCCATCAAGAGTATCAATGAGCAGTTCTTC. V is TRBV10-3 and J is TRBJ2-1; D gene uncertain. CDR1 and CDR2 from the germline V gene are ENHRY and SYGVKD. V shed 7 bases and J shed 6 bases, with 7 bases lying between them. The CDR3 consists of 11 residues.

The chain has TRBV19 and TRBJ1-2, with 10 bases identical to TRBD1. The germline V gene encodes CDR1 LNHDA and CDR2 SQIVND (reference sequence). With V trimmed by 4 bases and J by 8 bases, 4 bases remained unmatched. There are 13 residues in the CDR3. CDR3 DNA: TGTGCCAGTAGTACCGGGACAGGGGTCGGCTACACCTTC. As protein: CASSTGTGVGYTF.

Comment on this clone: At one of its ends the junction is not consistent with the germline gene, which may arise from a read error. Other nucleotide sequences in the sample specify the same CDR3. This sequence joins TRBV5-1 and TRBJ2-3; 7 nucleotides agree with TRBD1. The CDR3 covers 14 residues. CDR1 is SGHRS, CDR2 YFSETQ, per germline. CDR3 protein: CASGDSQIPDTQYF. The CDR3 nucleotides read TGCGCCAGCGGGGACAGCCAGATCCCAGATACACAGTATTTT.

This sequence joins TRBV9 and TRBJ2-7; 8 bases line up with TRBD2. This CDR3 is built from 15 residues. Germline V gene lookup returns CDR1 SGDLS and CDR2 YYNGEE. Trimming took 6 bases from V and 8 from J; bases not matched to a gene: 16. CDR3 in DNA: TGTGCCAGCAACCCCCAAGGCGCCACGGGGGGGAAGCAGTACTTC. Amino acids: CASNPQGATGGKQYF.

V is TRBV27 and J is TRBJ2-5; TRBD1 aligns across 8 bases. Germline V gives CDR1 MNHEY, CDR2 SMNVEV (reference sequence). The V segment lost 5 bases and the J segment 5 bases; nucleotides outside the gene matches: 13. The CDR3 sequence is 16 residues long. The CDR3 bases are TGTGCCAGCAGTCCCTTGGACAGGGTGGGAGGTGAGACCCAGTACTTC. This codes for CASSPLDRVGGETQYF.

This clone turned up a few times. This chain connects TRBV11-3 to TRBJ2-1, with TRBD2 matching over 11 bases. The ends lost 5 bases at V and 7 bases at J; junction bases unmatched: 13. The germline V gene has CDR1 SGHNT and CDR2 YENEEA. The length of the CDR3 is 17 residues. CDR3 sequence (DNA): TGTGCCAGCAGCCGAGGGCCACTAGCGGGAGTCGAGAATGAGCAGTTCTTC. Translation gives CASSRGPLAGVENEQFF.

CDR3 sequence (DNA): TGTGCCAGTAGTAGCTCCGGGACAGGGGGCTACGAGCAGTACTTC. Translation gives CASSSSGTGGYEQYF. The chain has TRBV19 and TRBJ2-7, with 11 bases identical to TRBD1. V trimming: 4 bases; J trimming: 3 bases; junction bases outside the gene matches: 5. Germline CDR1 LNHDA, CDR2 SQIVND (reference sequence). This CDR3 is built from 15 residues.

This chain links TRBV10-1 with TRBJ2-7, with TRBD2 matching 7 bases. V shed 0 bases, J shed 5 bases, and the junction held 7 bases outside the gene matches. The CDR3 is 15 residues long. Germline V gene data show CDR1 as WNHNN and CDR2 as SYGVQD (reference sequence). CDR3 in amino acids: CASSESGLAEDEQYF. CDR3 sequence (DNA): TGCGCCAGCAGTGAGTCAGGGCTAGCGGAAGACGAGCAGTACTTC.

The J gene is TRBJ2-1, the V gene TRBV6-5; 7 bases map to TRBD1. The CDR3 runs 12 residues. CDR1 is MNHEY, CDR2 SVGAGI, per germline. The V segment lost 10 bases and the J segment 6 bases; nucleotides outside the gene matches: 6. CDR3 nucleotide sequence: TGTGCCACAACAGGGGTACTCAATGAGCAGTTCTTC. Translated, it gives CATTGVLNEQFF.

This clone has only one observation. The chain uses TRBV7-7 and TRBJ2-3, with 11 bases fitting TRBD2. Germline V CDR1 and CDR2: SSHAT, FNYEAQ (reference sequence). The CDR3 spans 17 residues. Unmatched junction bases numbered 11, after V lost 4 bases and J lost 5 bases. The CDR3, as DNA: TGTGCCAGCAGCTCCAACCTAGCGGGAGGTGGTGGAGATACGCAGTATTTT. Residues: CASSSNLAGGGGDTQYF.

The chain joins TRBV19 to TRBJ1-4; a possible D gene is TRBD1 (6 bases). Germline CDR1 and CDR2: LNHDA and SQIVND (reference sequence). This CDR3 has 14 amino acids. The V end lost 4 bases, the J end lost 4 bases, and 10 bases lay between the germline ends. The CDR3 here is CASSTQGINEKLFF. CDR3 sequence (DNA): TGTGCCAGTAGTACCCAGGGGATTAATGAAAAACTGTTTTTT.

The chain employs TRBV18 and TRBJ2-7, with 7 bases identical to TRBD1. CDR3 length: 15 residues. The J segment lost 5 bases and the V segment lost 4 bases, leaving 11 bases of the junction unmatched. Germline lookup yields CDR1 KGHSH and CDR2 LQKENI. The CDR3 spells CASSLEQGSLNEQYF. The CDR3 nucleotides read TGTGCCAGCTCACTAGAACAGGGGTCTTTGAACGAGCAGTACTTC. Variable domain in full (rest from reference TRBV18 and TRBJ2-7): NAGVMQNPRHLVRRRGQEARLRCSPMKGHSHVYWYRQLPEEGLKFMVYLQKENIIDESGMPKERFSAEFPKEGPSILRIQQVVRGDSAAYFCASSLEQGSLNEQYFGPGTRLTVT.

The chain carries TRBV4-1 and TRBJ1-2, with D tentatively TRBD1 (6 bases). V lost 1 base to trimming and J lost 4 bases, with 10 bases between them. The CDR3 loop spans 14 amino acids. Germline V gene data show CDR1 as MGHRA and CDR2 as YSYEKL. In DNA form, the CDR3 reads TGCGCCAGCAGCCAAGCGACAGGATTCTATGGCTACACCTTC. Its translation is CASSQATGFYGYTF.

This chain connects TRBV29-1 to TRBJ2-4, with 7 bases fitting TRBD2. CDR3 length equals 14 residues. Trimming took 7 bases from V and 5 from J; bases not matched to a gene: 11. In germline, CDR1 is SQVTM, CDR2 ANQGSEA. CDR3 protein: CSEGGGRDQNIQYF. For the CDR3, the DNA is TGCAGCGAAGGAGGCGGGAGAGACCAAAACATTCAGTACTTC.

This chain uses TRBV30 with TRBJ2-7; 8 positions match TRBD1. This CDR3 spans 16 amino acids. CDR1 and CDR2 from the germline V gene are GTSNPN and SVGIG (reference sequence). V gave up 1 base and J gave up 2 bases; unmatched junction bases: 10. The CDR3 here is CAWSATRTGRPYEQYF. CDR3 in DNA: TGTGCCTGGAGTGCCACCCGGACAGGGCGTCCCTACGAGCAGTACTTC.

This clone was counted only a few times. The chain recombines TRBV13 with TRBJ2-7; tentative D call: TRBD1 (6 bases). The germline V gene has CDR1 PRHDT and CDR2 FYEKMQ (reference sequence). The CDR3 totals 16 residues. The V and J ends lost 5 bases and 3 bases respectively, with 20 bases between them. The DNA of the CDR3 is TGTGCCAGCAGCCCCGAAGGACAGAAAGGACGCTACGAGCAGTACTTC. Amino acid sequence: CASSPEGQKGRYEQYF.

V usage is TRBV7-8 and J usage is TRBJ1-5, with TRBD1 as a possible D gene (6 bases). Germline-derived CDR1 and CDR2 are SGHVS and FQNEAQ. The CDR3 contains 16 residues. Between the trimmed V and J ends, which lost 1 base and 1 base, there was a span of 11 bases. In DNA form, the CDR3 reads TGTGCCAGCAGCTTAGGACGGGGGGCAAGCAATCAGCCCCAGCATTTT. This sequence encodes CASSLGRGASNQPQHF.

The chain recombines TRBV7-6 with TRBJ1-1, with D maybe TRBD1 (5 bases). V was clipped by 5 bases and J by 4 bases, with 11 bases between them. The CDR3 runs 13 residues. The germline V gene encodes CDR1 SGHVS and CDR2 FNYEAQ. The CDR3 coding sequence is TGTGCCAGCAGCATGGGGGAGGGCACTGAAGCTTTCTTT. This gives the protein CASSMGEGTEAFF.

V usage is TRBV9 and J usage is TRBJ2-3, with unresolved D. CDR3 size: 12 residues. Deletions cut 4 bases from V and 6 bases from J, with 9 bases between. CDR1 and CDR2 (germline): SGDLS, YYNGEE. DNA of the CDR3: TGTGCCAGCAGCCCCCCTACCGATACGCAGTATTTT. This gives the protein CASSPPTDTQYF.

The chain has TRBV15 and TRBJ2-1; TRBD1 aligns across 9 bases. Trimming removed 1 base from V and 8 bases from J; junction bases left unmatched: 3. This CDR3 has 14 residues. Germline V CDR1 and CDR2: LNHNV, YYDKDF (reference sequence). This CDR3 is CATSRARTGDEQFF. DNA for the CDR3: TGTGCCACCAGCAGAGCCCGGACAGGGGATGAGCAGTTCTTC.

This chain links TRBV4-3 with TRBJ2-1, with D possibly matching TRBD1 (6 bases). Trimming removed 1 base at V and 7 bases at J, with 11 bases between. The CDR3 has 14 residues. The germline CDR1 and CDR2 sequences are LGHNA and YSLEER. The DNA for the CDR3 is TGCGCCAGCAGCCAAGTGTGGGGGCGGAATGAGCAGTTCTTC. Its protein product is CASSQVWGRNEQFF.

The CDR3 is CASSFGQRNEKLFF. The CDR3 nucleotides read TGTGCCAGCAGCTTTGGACAACGCAATGAAAAACTGTTTTTT. This chain links TRBV7-2 with TRBJ1-4, with D possibly matching TRBD1 (5 bases). The germline V gene has CDR1 SGHTA and CDR2 FQGNSA. The CDR3 consists of 14 residues. Trimming left V 3 bases short and J 5 bases short, with 10 bases between.

The chain couples TRBV27 to TRBJ1-5; 9 nucleotides line up with TRBD1. CDR3 length: 16 amino acids. Looked up from germline, CDR1 is MNHEY and CDR2 is SMNVEV (reference sequence). V shed 3 bases and J 7 bases; nucleotides not matched to a gene: 10. The CDR3 spells CASSFSTGGAGQPQHF. DNA of the CDR3: TGTGCCAGCAGTTTTTCCACAGGGGGCGCAGGACAGCCCCAGCATTTT.

CDR3 amino acids: CAIRGTGGELETQYF. The CDR3 nucleotides read TGTGCCATCAGAGGGACAGGGGGAGAACTAGAGACCCAGTACTTC. The rearrangement joins TRBV10-3 to TRBJ2-5; TRBD1 matches at 11 bases. CDR3 size: 15 residues. Per germline, CDR1 ENHRY and CDR2 SYGVKD. The V and J ends lost 6 bases and 4 bases, in that order; junction bases with no gene match: 7.

V is TRBV7-3 and J is TRBJ2-7, with TRBD2 matching over 11 bases. This CDR3 spans 16 amino acids. From germline, CDR1 is SGHTA and CDR2 FQGTGA. V lost 4 bases to trimming and J lost 4 bases; unmatched junction nucleotides: 9. CDR3 bases: TGTGCCAGCAGCTCCGGGACTAGCGGAGTTGGATACGAGCAGTACTTC. This translates into CASSSGTSGVGYEQYF. The complete variable domain, with remaining parts taken from reference TRBV7-3 and TRBJ2-7, reads GAGVSQTPSNKVTEKGKYVELRCDPISGHTALYWYRQSLGQGPEFLIYFQGTGAADDSGLPNDRFFAVRPEGSVSTLKIQRTERGDSAVYLCASSSGTSGVGYEQYFGPGTRLTVT.

The V and J genes are TRBV27 and TRBJ1-1, with a possible D match to TRBD1 (5 bases). The germline CDR1 and CDR2 sequences are MNHEY and SMNVEV (reference sequence). V was trimmed by 5 bases and J by 0 bases, leaving 31 bases between them. The CDR3 extends over 21 amino acids. CDR3 amino acids: CASSLYLLGLGPRNMNTEAFF. The CDR3, as DNA: TGTGCCAGCAGTCTGTATCTATTGGGCCTGGGGCCGAGAAACATGAACACTGAAGCTTTCTTT.

The genes are TRBV29-1 and TRBJ1-1; 8 nucleotides agree with TRBD1. This CDR3 has 13 amino acids. Per germline, CDR1 SQVTM and CDR2 ANQGSEA. The V gene end was trimmed by 7 bases and the J gene end by 4 bases; junction bases not matched to a gene: 8. This CDR3 reads CSGTSGTGTEAFF. As DNA, the CDR3 is TGCAGCGGCACCTCCGGGACAGGCACTGAAGCTTTCTTT.

The J gene is TRBJ2-7, the V gene TRBV2; 12 bases are shared with TRBD1. The germline CDR1 and CDR2 sequences are SNHLY and FYNNEI. The CDR3 loop spans 14 amino acids. The junction had 11 bases not matched to a gene; V was cut back by 11 bases and J by 6 bases. The CDR3 coding sequence is TGTGCCCACGGGTGGGGGACAGGGGGCTCCGAGCAGTACTTC. Protein sequence: CAHGWGTGGSEQYF. Looking up the rest from reference TRBV2 and TRBJ2-7 gives the full variable domain: EPEVTQTPSHQVTQMGQEVILRCVPISNHLYFYWYRQILGQKVEFLVSFYNNEISEKSEIFDDQFSVERPDGSNFTLKIRSTKLEDSAMYFCAHGWGTGGSEQYFGPGTRLTVT.

This clone was observed a single time. This sequence joins TRBV18 and TRBJ1-2, with D possibly matching TRBD1 (6 bases). Germline assignment: CDR1 KGHSH and CDR2 LQKENI. V was cut by 4 bases and J by 6 bases, with 15 bases left in between. There are 14 residues in the CDR3. The CDR3 reads CASSLTDGDNGYTF. DNA for the CDR3: TGTGCCAGCTCACTGACGGACGGGGACAATGGCTACACCTTC.

V and J are TRBV5-6 and TRBJ2-1, with TRBD2 identical over 15 bases. This CDR3 is built from 19 residues. V was clipped by 3 bases and J by 0 bases; unmatched bases: 7. The V gene's germline CDR1 is SGHDT and CDR2 YYEEEE. The CDR3 sequence: CASSSRTSGRARSYNEQFF. The CDR3 DNA follows: TGTGCCAGCAGCTCTCGGACTAGCGGGAGGGCCCGCTCCTACAATGAGCAGTTCTTC.